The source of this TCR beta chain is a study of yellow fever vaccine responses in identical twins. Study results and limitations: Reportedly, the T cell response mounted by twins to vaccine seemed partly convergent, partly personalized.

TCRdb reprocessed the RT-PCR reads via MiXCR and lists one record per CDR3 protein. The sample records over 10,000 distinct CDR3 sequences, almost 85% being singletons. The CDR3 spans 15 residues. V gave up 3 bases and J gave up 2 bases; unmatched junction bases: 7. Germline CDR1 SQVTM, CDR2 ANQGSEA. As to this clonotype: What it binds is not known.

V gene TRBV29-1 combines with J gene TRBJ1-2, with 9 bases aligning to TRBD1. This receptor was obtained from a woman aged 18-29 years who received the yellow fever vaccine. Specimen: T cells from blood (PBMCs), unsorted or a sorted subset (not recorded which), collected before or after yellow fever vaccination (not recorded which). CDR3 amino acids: CSVEHRGRVNYGYTF. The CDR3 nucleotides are TGCAGCGTTGAGCACAGGGGGCGGGTGAACTATGGCTACACCTTC.